Listed below are T cell receptor beta chains from one sample, sequenced in a study of blood T cell repertoires in COVID-19. The data were produced by immunoSEQ multiplex PCR, yet TCRdb's version contains in-frame clones alone and is incomplete. Of approximately 85,000 clones listed, roughly 90% are singletons. The sample consisted of peripheral blood. The origin of the receptors is a man between 45 and 60 years old with active or convalescent COVID-19. CDR3s include the opening cysteine and the closing phenylalanine or tryptophan. The order of the fields is J gene, V gene, D gene, clone size, CDR3 length, CDR3 protein, CDR3 DNA. D genes are given only for firm matches. Size tells how often a clone was seen (once, few, many) or the class of an expanded clone, and some rows leave it out.

J gene: TRBJ2-5; V gene: TRBV15; D gene: NA; clone size: NA; CDR3 length: 14; CDR3 protein: CATSRDPGAETQYF; CDR3 DNA: TGTGCCACCAGCAGAGATCCAGGGGCAGAGACCCAGTACTTC
J gene: TRBJ2-2; V gene: TRBV10-3; D gene: NA; clone size: NA; CDR3 length: 16; CDR3 protein: CAISDLSTGDTGELFF; CDR3 DNA: TGTGCCATCAGTGACTTATCGACAGGAGATACCGGGGAGCTGTTTTTT
J gene: TRBJ2-5; V gene: TRBV7-2; D gene: TRBD2; clone size: NA; CDR3 length: 15; CDR3 protein: CASSLWASGQETQYF; CDR3 DNA: TGTGCCAGCAGCTTGTGGGCTAGCGGACAAGAGACCCAGTACTTC
J gene: TRBJ2-7; V gene: TRBV4-1; D gene: TRBD2; clone size: NA; CDR3 length: 14; CDR3 protein: CASSQWEGADEQYF; CDR3 DNA: TGCGCCAGCAGCCAATGGGAGGGAGCAGACGAGCAGTACTTC
J gene: TRBJ1-4; V gene: TRBV6-1; D gene: TRBD1; clone size: NA; CDR3 length: 17; CDR3 protein: CASSELGTAATNEKLFF; CDR3 DNA: TGTGCCAGCAGTGAACTTGGGACAGCGGCAACTAATGAAAAACTGTTTTTT
J gene: TRBJ2-7; V gene: TRBV2; D gene: TRBD1; clone size: NA; CDR3 length: 19; CDR3 protein: CASSEAGTGGKGNYYEQYF; CDR3 DNA: TGTGCCAGCAGTGAAGCGGGGACAGGGGGTAAGGGGAACTACTACGAGCAGTACTTC
J gene: TRBJ2-7; V gene: TRBV15; D gene: NA; clone size: NA; CDR3 length: 14; CDR3 protein: CATSINRSPYEQYF; CDR3 DNA: TGTGCCACCAGCATTAACAGGTCCCCCTACGAGCAGTACTTC
J gene: TRBJ2-3; V gene: TRBV11-2; D gene: NA; clone size: NA; CDR3 length: 15; CDR3 protein: CASSLVGRVVDTQYF; CDR3 DNA: TGTGCCAGCAGCTTAGTCGGCAGGGTGGTAGATACGCAGTATTTT
J gene: TRBJ2-7; V gene: TRBV18; D gene: TRBD2; clone size: NA; CDR3 length: 18; CDR3 protein: CASSPAGLAGVGRYEQYF; CDR3 DNA: TGTGCCAGCTCACCGGCGGGACTAGCGGGAGTCGGACGCTACGAGCAGTACTTC
J gene: TRBJ1-5; V gene: TRBV2; D gene: NA; clone size: NA; CDR3 length: 15; CDR3 protein: CASSEEGHSNQPQHF; CDR3 DNA: TGTGCCAGCAGTGAAGAGGGACATAGCAATCAGCCCCAGCATTTT
J gene: TRBJ2-2; V gene: TRBV5-4; D gene: NA; clone size: few; CDR3 length: 14; CDR3 protein: CASSLAGATGELFF; CDR3 DNA: TGTGCCAGCAGCTTGGCCGGTGCGACCGGGGAGCTGTTTTTT
J gene: TRBJ1-2; V gene: TRBV7-2; D gene: NA; clone size: NA; CDR3 length: 14; CDR3 protein: CASSLAQRSYGYTF; CDR3 DNA: TGTGCCAGCAGCTTAGCGCAACGGTCCTATGGCTACACCTTC
J gene: TRBJ1-1; V gene: TRBV10-3; D gene: NA; clone size: NA; CDR3 length: 14; CDR3 protein: CAISEQNMNTEAFF; CDR3 DNA: TGTGCCATCAGTGAACAGAACATGAACACTGAAGCTTTCTTT
J gene: TRBJ1-3; V gene: TRBV5-1; D gene: NA; clone size: NA; CDR3 length: 14; CDR3 protein: CASSPRAGGNTIYF; CDR3 DNA: TGCGCCAGCAGCCCCAGGGCTGGGGGAAACACCATATATTTT
J gene: TRBJ2-5; V gene: TRBV28; D gene: NA; clone size: NA; CDR3 length: 14; CDR3 protein: CASSYRDWGETQYF; CDR3 DNA: TGTGCCAGCAGCTATAGGGACTGGGGGGAGACCCAGTACTTC
J gene: TRBJ2-3; V gene: TRBV3-1/TRBV3-2; D gene: NA; clone size: NA; CDR3 length: 14; CDR3 protein: CASSQGRGTDTQYF; CDR3 DNA: TGTGCCAGCAGCCAAGGAAGAGGCACAGATACGCAGTATTTT
J gene: TRBJ1-1; V gene: TRBV3-1/TRBV3-2; D gene: NA; clone size: NA; CDR3 length: 12; CDR3 protein: CASSQDMGAAFF; CDR3 DNA: TGTGCCAGCAGCCAAGATATGGGGGCCGCTTTCTTT
J gene: TRBJ2-3; V gene: TRBV5-4; D gene: NA; clone size: NA; CDR3 length: 11; CDR3 protein: CASSYGAGQYF; CDR3 DNA: TGTGCCAGCAGCTACGGTGCAGGGCAGTATTTT
J gene: TRBJ2-1; V gene: TRBV27; D gene: TRBD2; clone size: few; CDR3 length: 18; CDR3 protein: CASSPRLGGRSSYNEQFF; CDR3 DNA: TGTGCCAGCAGTCCCAGACTGGGCGGGAGGAGCTCCTACAATGAGCAGTTCTTC
J gene: TRBJ2-3; V gene: TRBV5-8; D gene: TRBD1; clone size: NA; CDR3 length: 14; CDR3 protein: CASSLTGVRDTQYF; CDR3 DNA: TGTGCCAGCAGCTTGACAGGGGTGAGAGATACGCAGTATTTT
J gene: TRBJ1-3; V gene: TRBV5-1; D gene: NA; clone size: NA; CDR3 length: 15; CDR3 protein: CASSLDGSPGNTIYF; CDR3 DNA: TGCGCCAGCAGCTTGGATGGCAGTCCTGGAAACACCATATATTTT
J gene: TRBJ2-1; V gene: TRBV5-1; D gene: NA; clone size: NA; CDR3 length: 14; CDR3 protein: CASSFGGPLNEQFF; CDR3 DNA: TGCGCCAGCAGCTTCGGGGGGCCCCTCAATGAGCAGTTCTTC
J gene: TRBJ2-7; V gene: TRBV4-3; D gene: TRBD2; clone size: NA; CDR3 length: 15; CDR3 protein: CASSQRIGGGYEQYF; CDR3 DNA: TGCGCCAGCAGCCAACGGATCGGGGGGGGTTACGAGCAGTACTTC
J gene: TRBJ2-1; V gene: TRBV4-1; D gene: TRBD2; clone size: NA; CDR3 length: 16; CDR3 protein: CASSPSLAGAYNEQFF; CDR3 DNA: TGCGCCAGCAGCCCGTCTCTAGCGGGAGCATACAATGAGCAGTTCTTC
J gene: TRBJ2-5; V gene: TRBV4-3; D gene: TRBD1; clone size: NA; CDR3 length: 15; CDR3 protein: CASSQVGTGGETQYF; CDR3 DNA: TGCGCCAGCAGCCAAGTCGGGACAGGGGGCGAGACCCAGTACTTC
J gene: TRBJ2-3; V gene: TRBV12-3/TRBV12-4; D gene: NA; clone size: NA; CDR3 length: 12; CDR3 protein: CASSSWADTQYF; CDR3 DNA: TGTGCCAGCAGTTCCTGGGCCGATACGCAGTATTTT
J gene: TRBJ2-6; V gene: TRBV11-2; D gene: TRBD1; clone size: NA; CDR3 length: 19; CDR3 protein: CASSPDPGQGRSGANVLTF; CDR3 DNA: TGTGCCAGCAGCCCCGACCCGGGACAGGGACGTTCTGGGGCCAACGTCCTGACTTTC
J gene: TRBJ2-5; V gene: TRBV10-3; D gene: TRBD2; clone size: NA; CDR3 length: 16; CDR3 protein: CAISESSSGIKETQYF; CDR3 DNA: TGTGCCATCAGTGAGTCTTCTAGCGGGATAAAGGAGACCCAGTACTTC
J gene: TRBJ1-5; V gene: TRBV5-4; D gene: TRBD1; clone size: few; CDR3 length: 17; CDR3 protein: CASSFGGRQGAGQPQHF; CDR3 DNA: TGTGCCAGCAGCTTCGGCGGTAGGCAGGGGGCCGGCCAGCCCCAGCATTTT
J gene: TRBJ2-5; V gene: TRBV19; D gene: NA; clone size: NA; CDR3 length: 13; CDR3 protein: CASSVTHQETQYF; CDR3 DNA: TGTGCCAGTAGCGTGACACACCAAGAGACCCAGTACTTC
J gene: TRBJ2-7; V gene: TRBV19; D gene: TRBD2; clone size: NA; CDR3 length: 16; CDR3 protein: CASSIVWPGGQYEQYF; CDR3 DNA: TGTGCCAGTAGTATAGTTTGGCCGGGAGGGCAGTACGAGCAGTACTTC
J gene: TRBJ1-1; V gene: TRBV6-5; D gene: NA; clone size: once; CDR3 length: 15; CDR3 protein: CASSSQDSMNTEAFF; CDR3 DNA: TGTGCCAGCAGTTCCCAGGATTCTATGAACACTGAAGCTTTCTTT
J gene: TRBJ2-3; V gene: TRBV30; D gene: TRBD2; clone size: NA; CDR3 length: 14; CDR3 protein: CARDQREGTDTQYF; CDR3 DNA: TGTGCCCGCGACCAGCGGGAGGGGACAGATACGCAGTATTTT
J gene: TRBJ2-7; V gene: TRBV5-6; D gene: TRBD1; clone size: NA; CDR3 length: 15; CDR3 protein: CASSGRDRAIYEQYF; CDR3 DNA: TGTGCCAGCAGCGGCCGGGACAGGGCAATCTACGAGCAGTACTTC
J gene: TRBJ1-5; V gene: TRBV19; D gene: TRBD1; clone size: NA; CDR3 length: 13; CDR3 protein: CASRGQGDQPQHF; CDR3 DNA: TGTGCCAGTCGGGGACAGGGGGATCAGCCCCAGCATTTT
J gene: TRBJ2-1; V gene: TRBV11-2; D gene: TRBD2; clone size: NA; CDR3 length: 11; CDR3 protein: CASSARTSVFF; CDR3 DNA: TGTGCCAGCAGCGCCCGGACTAGTGTTTTCTTC
J gene: TRBJ2-7; V gene: TRBV18; D gene: TRBD1; clone size: NA; CDR3 length: 14; CDR3 protein: CASSPRDSSYEQYF; CDR3 DNA: TGTGCCAGCTCACCTAGGGACAGCTCCTACGAGCAGTACTTC
J gene: TRBJ2-7; V gene: TRBV25-1; D gene: NA; clone size: NA; CDR3 length: 15; CDR3 protein: CASSESGTLSYEQYF; CDR3 DNA: TGTGCCAGCAGTGAAAGTGGGACATTATCCTACGAGCAGTACTTC
J gene: TRBJ1-2; V gene: TRBV9; D gene: TRBD1; clone size: NA; CDR3 length: 14; CDR3 protein: CASSPQGNGYGYTF; CDR3 DNA: TGTGCCAGCAGCCCACAGGGGAATGGCTATGGCTACACCTTC
J gene: TRBJ2-5; V gene: TRBV5-1; D gene: TRBD1; clone size: NA; CDR3 length: 16; CDR3 protein: CASSTGQGESQETQYF; CDR3 DNA: TGCGCCAGCAGCACGGGACAGGGAGAATCCCAAGAGACCCAGTACTTC
J gene: TRBJ2-3; V gene: TRBV9; D gene: TRBD2; clone size: once; CDR3 length: 15; CDR3 protein: CASSVGAGGPGTQYF; CDR3 DNA: TGTGCCAGCAGCGTAGGAGCGGGGGGGCCGGGTACGCAGTATTTT
J gene: TRBJ1-2; V gene: TRBV3-1/TRBV3-2; D gene: NA; clone size: NA; CDR3 length: 13; CDR3 protein: CASSQTGIDGYTF; CDR3 DNA: TGTGCCAGCAGCCAAACAGGGATTGATGGCTACACCTTC
J gene: TRBJ2-1; V gene: TRBV7-2; D gene: TRBD2; clone size: NA; CDR3 length: 17; CDR3 protein: CASSLEEEREISNEQFF; CDR3 DNA: TGTGCCAGCAGCTTAGAGGAAGAGCGGGAGATTAGTAATGAGCAGTTCTTC
J gene: TRBJ2-1; V gene: TRBV12-5; D gene: TRBD2; clone size: NA; CDR3 length: 15; CDR3 protein: CASGLASGGAQEQFF; CDR3 DNA: TGTGCTAGTGGTTTGGCTAGCGGGGGGGCCCAAGAGCAGTTCTTC
J gene: TRBJ1-2; V gene: TRBV23-1; D gene: TRBD1; clone size: NA; CDR3 length: 18; CDR3 protein: CASSHSNPGRQGRSGYTF; CDR3 DNA: TGCGCCAGCAGTCATTCAAACCCAGGAAGACAGGGCAGAAGTGGCTACACCTTC
J gene: TRBJ2-7; V gene: TRBV5-6; D gene: NA; clone size: NA; CDR3 length: 16; CDR3 protein: CASSFLVDRYFYEQYF; CDR3 DNA: TGTGCCAGCAGCTTCCTCGTTGACAGGTACTTCTACGAGCAGTACTTC
J gene: TRBJ2-3; V gene: TRBV6-5; D gene: NA; clone size: few; CDR3 length: 14; CDR3 protein: CASKRGLGTDTQYF; CDR3 DNA: TGTGCCAGCAAACGGGGATTGGGCACAGATACGCAGTATTTT
J gene: TRBJ1-1; V gene: TRBV19; D gene: TRBD1; clone size: NA; CDR3 length: 14; CDR3 protein: CASSDRAPNTEAFF; CDR3 DNA: TGTGCCAGTAGTGACAGGGCACCGAACACTGAAGCTTTCTTT
J gene: TRBJ2-3; V gene: TRBV15; D gene: NA; clone size: NA; CDR3 length: 15; CDR3 protein: CATSRDLGDVNTQYF; CDR3 DNA: TGTGCCACCAGCAGAGATCTAGGAGACGTAAATACGCAGTATTTT
J gene: TRBJ2-2; V gene: TRBV5-1; D gene: TRBD1; clone size: NA; CDR3 length: 16; CDR3 protein: CASSLSGTGNTGELFF; CDR3 DNA: TGCGCCAGCAGCTTGTCTGGGACAGGGAACACCGGGGAGCTGTTTTTT